This T cell receptor beta chain emerged from a study of blood T cell repertoires in COVID-19. This CDR3 is built from 15 residues. V gave up 7 bases and J gave up 6 bases, with 18 bases separating them. Germline CDR1 MDHEN, CDR2 SYDVKM. Clones were sequenced by immunoSEQ multiplex PCR, and TCRdb holds only the in-frame ones, with some missing. The table has 200,000 to 250,000 clones, 80% to 90% seen once. The sequenced material came from PBMCs or T cells enriched from blood (not recorded which). This chain uses TRBV28 with TRBJ1-4; weak D call: TRBD1 (5 bases). This TCR was sampled from a young man with acute COVID-19. CDR3 protein: CASNSQAAADEKLFF. CDR3 sequence (DNA): TGTGCCAGCAACTCACAGGCGGCGGCAGATGAAAAACTGTTTTTT.